This T cell receptor (beta chain) was profiled in a study of blood T cell repertoires in COVID-19. Looking at the study overall: Sites in the United States, Italy and Spain provided acute and convalescent COVID-19 samples. The cDNA or gDNA used as material had been derived from T cells, B-cell-depleted T cells, or PBMCs.

This clone showed up just a few times. In the authors' methods: Reference gene primer amplification gave nucleated cell count estimates. Assay: immunoSEQ multiplex PCR; the TCRdb copy retains only in-frame clones and omits some. V, J and clone size derive from that table, while D and trimming were established from the DNA sequence. The sample lists roughly 16,000 clones; roughly 87% were seen once. Germline CDR1 SGHTA, CDR2 FQGNSA. The V end lost 3 bases, the J end lost 3 bases, and 6 bases lay between the germline ends. This CDR3 region has 13 residues. This sequence joins TRBV7-2 and TRBJ1-5; D is ambiguous. The material sequenced was peripheral blood. The source of this sequence is a human donor in a cohort sampled during active COVID-19. CDR3 nucleotides: TGTGCCAGCAGCTTGGACTACAATCAGCCCCAGCATTTT. As protein: CASSLDYNQPQHF.